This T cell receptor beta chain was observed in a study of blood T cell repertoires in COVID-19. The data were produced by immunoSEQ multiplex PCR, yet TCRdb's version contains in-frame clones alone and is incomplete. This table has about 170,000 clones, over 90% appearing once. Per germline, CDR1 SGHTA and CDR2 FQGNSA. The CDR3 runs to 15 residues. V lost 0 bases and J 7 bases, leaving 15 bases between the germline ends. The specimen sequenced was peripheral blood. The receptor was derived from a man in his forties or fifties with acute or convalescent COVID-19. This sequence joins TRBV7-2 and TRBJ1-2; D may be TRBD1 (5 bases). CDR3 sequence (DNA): TGTGCCAGCAGCTTAGCGGGGACTGTGAGTTTTGGCTACACCTTC. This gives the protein CASSLAGTVSFGYTF.